The 2 T cell receptor beta chains reported below all come from one sample, sequenced in a study of OX40 agonist ivuxolimab in advanced cancers. Profiling relied on immunoSEQ multiplex PCR, and the TCRdb table lists in-frame clones only, not all of them. Found here are 65,000 to 95,000 clones, 88% of them singletons; the top ten hold less than 0.85%. Sequenced here: CD4+ or CD8+ T cells sorted from blood, sampled in a trial of the OX40 agonist ivuxolimab. Source of these receptors: an adult with an advanced solid tumor such as melanoma, head and neck, liver or kidney cancer.

Here the CDR3 reads CAWPTYGLASYNEQFF. In nucleotides, the CDR3 is TGTGCCTGGCCTACTTACGGACTAGCCTCCTACAATGAGCAGTTCTTC. The chain carries TRBV30 and TRBJ2-1; TRBD2 agrees at 8 bases. V shed 5 bases and J 0 bases; nucleotides not matched to a gene: 9. Per the germline V gene, CDR1 is GTSNPN and CDR2 is SVGIG (reference sequence). The CDR3 is 16 amino acids.

The chain employs TRBV28 and TRBJ2-2; tentative D call: TRBD2 (5 bases). V was shortened by 9 bases and J by 1 base, with 12 bases between the two germline ends. The CDR3 covers 14 residues. CDR1 MDHEN and CDR2 SYDVKM come from the germline V gene. The CDR3 region is CASLASRNTGELFF. The CDR3, as DNA: TGTGCCAGTTTAGCGTCGAGGAACACCGGGGAGCTGTTTTTT.